This TCR beta chain was sequenced for a study of blood T cell repertoires in COVID-19. Study details: COVID-19 samples, acute and convalescent, were from the United States, Italy and Spain. The cDNA or gDNA used as material had been derived from T cells, B-cell-depleted T cells, or PBMCs.

In the source study's methods: It was from reference gene primer amplification that nucleated cell counts were estimated. Here immunoSEQ multiplex PCR was the method, and the copy in TCRdb shows in-frame clones only, minus some. V and J calls plus clone size are reproduced from that table; the DNA served to infer D and trimming. This sample yields over 150,000 clones, of which almost 85% are seen a single time; approximately 14% belongs to the top ten. The receptor was derived from a man between 18 and 35 years old with active or convalescent COVID-19. The specimen sequenced was peripheral blood.

The CDR3 is CAVQRAGAYYEQYF. The CDR3 DNA is TGTGCCGTCCAGCGAGCAGGGGCGTACTACGAGCAGTACTTC. The chain couples TRBV6-5 to TRBJ2-7; perhaps TRBD1 as D (6 bases). Germline V gene data show CDR1 as MNHEY and CDR2 as SVGAGI. The CDR3 spans 14 residues. Trimming removed 11 bases at V and 3 bases at J, with 20 bases between.